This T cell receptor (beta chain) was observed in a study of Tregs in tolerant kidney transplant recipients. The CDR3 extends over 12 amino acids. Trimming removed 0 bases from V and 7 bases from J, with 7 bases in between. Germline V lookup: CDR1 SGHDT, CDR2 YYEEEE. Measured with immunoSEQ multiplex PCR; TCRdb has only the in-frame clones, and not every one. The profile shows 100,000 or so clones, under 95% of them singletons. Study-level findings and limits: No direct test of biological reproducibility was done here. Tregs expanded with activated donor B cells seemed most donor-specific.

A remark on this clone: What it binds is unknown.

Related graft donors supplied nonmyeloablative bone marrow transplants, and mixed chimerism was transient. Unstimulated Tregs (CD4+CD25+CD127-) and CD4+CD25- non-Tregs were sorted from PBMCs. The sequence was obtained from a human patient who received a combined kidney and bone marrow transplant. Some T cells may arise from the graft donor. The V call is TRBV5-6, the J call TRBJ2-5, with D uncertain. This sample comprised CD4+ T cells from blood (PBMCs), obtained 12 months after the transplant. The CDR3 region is CASSLVRGTQYF. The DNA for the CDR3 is TGTGCCAGCAGCTTGGTCAGAGGGACCCAGTACTTC. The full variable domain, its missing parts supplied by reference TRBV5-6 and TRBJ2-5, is DAGVTQSPTHLIKTRGQQVTLRCSPKSGHDTVSWYQQALGQGPQFIFQYYEEEERQRGNFPDRFSGHQFPNYSSELNVNALLLGDSALYLCASSLVRGTQYFGPGTRLLVL.